A selection of T cell receptor beta chains follows, all from one sample in a study of a mutant IDH1 vaccine in newly diagnosed glioma. The data were produced by immunoSEQ multiplex PCR, yet TCRdb's version contains in-frame clones alone and is incomplete. This table holds roughly 86,000 clones, about four fifths found once. Sample: PBMCs, taken from a glioma patient treated with radiotherapy, temozolomide or both. These receptors were obtained from a man aged 35 to 55 with glioma. Both conserved end residues are part of each CDR3. The order of the fields is D gene, J gene, clone size, V gene, CDR3 protein, CDR3 DNA. The D gene is left open where the match is weak. Clone size, where shown, is once, few, many, or a class for clones that have expanded.

TRBD2,TRBJ2-5,-,TRBV15,CATSRDRASGAQETQYF,TGTGCCACCAGCAGAGATCGGGCTAGCGGGGCCCAAGAGACCCAGTACTTC
-,TRBJ2-1,-,TRBV30,CAWSVQNEQFF,TGTGCCTGGAGTGTACAGAATGAGCAGTTCTTC
TRBD1,TRBJ2-1,-,TRBV15,CATSRVSSGTGYNEQFF,TGTGCCACCAGCAGAGTCTCGTCGGGGACAGGTTACAATGAGCAGTTCTTC
TRBD1,TRBJ1-2,-,TRBV13,CASSLGQQLYGYTF,TGTGCCAGCAGCCTGGGACAGCAGCTCTATGGCTACACCTTC
-,TRBJ2-7,-,TRBV28,CASSLAGFSYEQYF,TGTGCCAGCAGTTTAGCGGGATTCTCCTACGAGCAGTACTTC
-,TRBJ2-7,once,TRBV14,CASSQVVGNPYEQYF,TGTGCCAGCAGCCAAGTGGTAGGGAACCCCTACGAGCAGTACTTC
-,TRBJ1-4,few,TRBV19,CASSLGLANEKLFF,TGTGCCAGTAGTTTGGGGTTAGCTAATGAAAAACTGTTTTTT
TRBD1,TRBJ1-1,-,TRBV11-2,CASSLRGTGGTEAFF,TGTGCCAGCAGCTTGAGGGGGACAGGTGGCACTGAAGCTTTCTTT
-,TRBJ2-6,-,TRBV7-6,CASSQRSSGANVLTF,TGTGCCAGCAGCCAAAGGAGTTCTGGGGCCAACGTCCTGACTTTC
-,TRBJ2-5,-,TRBV21-1,CASVGPPAREYEETQYF,TGTGCCAGCGTAGGACCGCCGGCGCGGGAATATGAAGAGACCCAGTACTTC
-,TRBJ2-2,-,TRBV28,CASSIDSTGELFF,TGTGCCAGCAGTATTGACAGCACCGGGGAGCTGTTTTTT
-,TRBJ1-1,-,TRBV10-1,CASSLNKNTEAFF,TGCGCCAGCAGTTTGAACAAGAACACTGAAGCTTTCTTT
-,TRBJ2-5,-,TRBV7-2,CASSLDGPGETQYF,TGTGCCAGCAGCTTAGATGGGCCCGGGGAGACCCAGTACTTC
-,TRBJ2-2,-,TRBV28,CASSLGGMGDNTGELFF,TGTGCCAGCAGTTTAGGCGGGATGGGCGATAACACCGGGGAGCTGTTTTTT
-,TRBJ1-6,-,TRBV12-5,CAGGINSPLHF,TGTGCTGGTGGTATCAATTCACCCCTCCACTTT
TRBD1,TRBJ1-5,once,TRBV10-2,CASKGQGNQPQHF,TGCGCCAGCAAGGGACAGGGGAATCAGCCCCAGCATTTT
TRBD1,TRBJ1-2,-,TRBV15,CATTPTGGSYGYTF,TGTGCCACCACCCCGACAGGGGGCAGCTATGGCTACACCTTC
-,TRBJ2-5,-,TRBV30,CAWRRRRQETQYF,TGTGCCTGGAGGAGAAGACGGCAAGAGACCCAGTACTTC
-,TRBJ1-6,-,TRBV27,CASREQSTLNSPLHF,TGTGCCAGCAGAGAACAGTCTACTCTAAATTCACCCCTCCACTTT
-,TRBJ2-5,-,TRBV2,CASVGYQETQYF,TGTGCCAGCGTAGGGTACCAAGAGACCCAGTACTTC
-,TRBJ1-1,-,TRBV4-2,CASSQGDSHTEAFF,TGTGCCAGCAGCCAAGGAGACAGTCACACTGAAGCTTTCTTT
-,TRBJ2-2,-,TRBV27,CASRPPGSLNTGELFF,TGTGCCAGCAGGCCCCCGGGTTCATTGAACACCGGGGAGCTGTTTTTT
TRBD2,TRBJ2-7,-,TRBV7-2,CASRSGTTYEQYF,TGTGCCAGCCGCAGCGGGACCACCTACGAGCAGTACTTC
TRBD2,TRBJ2-7,-,TRBV15,CATGGGFTSEQYF,TGTGCCACCGGGGGAGGGTTCACCTCCGAGCAGTACTTC
TRBD1,TRBJ2-7,once,TRBV18,CASSPTDRVFYEQYF,TGTGCCAGCTCACCTACGGACAGGGTTTTCTACGAGCAGTACTTC
TRBD1,TRBJ2-4,-,TRBV29-1,CSGRGQGLDNIQYF,TGCAGCGGGCGGGGACAGGGGTTAGACAACATTCAGTACTTC
TRBD2,TRBJ2-2,-,TRBV7-3,CASSPTSGGGELFF,TGTGCCAGCAGCCCGACTAGCGGGGGCGGGGAGCTGTTTTTT
TRBD1,TRBJ1-5,-,TRBV28,CASSRGPQPQHF,TGTGCCAGCAGCAGGGGGCCTCAGCCCCAGCATTTT
-,TRBJ1-3,-,TRBV28,CASSLSAAGGNTIYF,TGTGCCAGCAGTTTATCCGCGGCAGGTGGAAACACCATATATTTT
-,TRBJ1-2,few,TRBV29-1,CSVAGQDYGYTF,TGCAGCGTTGCAGGGCAGGACTATGGCTACACCTTC
-,TRBJ1-3,few,TRBV25-1,CASSESWEGGRNTIYF,TGTGCCAGCAGTGAATCCTGGGAGGGGGGGCGAAACACCATATATTTT
-,TRBJ1-1,-,TRBV7-2,CASTQGPRGSTEAFF,TGTGCCAGCACCCAGGGTCCCAGGGGTAGCACTGAAGCTTTCTTT
TRBD1,TRBJ1-1,few,TRBV5-6,CASSLPQGAEAFF,TGTGCCAGCAGCTTGCCACAGGGGGCTGAAGCTTTCTTT
TRBD1,TRBJ1-2,-,TRBV5-1,CASSLGDRNYGYTF,TGCGCCAGCAGCCTAGGGGACAGAAACTATGGCTACACCTTC